Listed below are T cell receptor beta chains from one sample, sequenced in a study of T cells in Graves' hyperthyroidism and ophthalmopathy. TCRdb used MiXCR to reprocess the multiplex PCR reads, holding one entry per CDR3 protein. The sample gives 300,000 to 450,000 distinct CDR3 sequences, about 14% of which show up once; roughly 21% is in the top ten. Specimen: blood. The receptor set was obtained from a woman aged 25 to 39 with Graves' ophthalmopathy. Each CDR3 is given without its conserved first and last residue. Each record gives: J gene, clone size, V gene, D gene, CDR3 protein. The D gene is left open where the match is weak. A row's size may be missing; if present it is once, few, many or a size class.

TRBJ2-7	many	TRBV18	.	ASSPDSYYEQY
TRBJ2-2	many	TRBV28	.	ASSSPAVRRDTGELF
TRBJ1-2	few	TRBV28	TRBD1	ASSFGTGGLGYT
TRBJ2-3	.	TRBV5-1	.	ASSSEGAVDEEQYFGPGTDTQY
TRBJ2-1	many	TRBV4-1	.	ASSQPKQGNEQF
TRBJ2-7	many	TRBV4-1	TRBD1	ASSQRTGGYEQY
TRBJ2-3	many	TRBV28	.	ASSLSGWVGDTQY
TRBJ2-7	.	TRBV4-1	.	ASSFPHPPYEQY
TRBJ2-7	many	TRBV2	.	ASSETGTGEQY
TRBJ1-1	many	TRBV6-6	.	ASSYSTTEAF
TRBJ1-6	few	TRBV28	.	ASSFFRSANSPLH
TRBJ2-7	many	TRBV28	TRBD1	ASRRTGGSYEQY
TRBJ1-1	many	TRBV20-1	TRBD1	SPKGTGDTEAF
TRBJ2-4	many	TRBV30	.	AWSRQRAKNIQY
TRBJ1-6	.	TRBV6-1	.	ASRGRGNSPLH
TRBJ1-2	many	TRBV20-1	.	SARTPDSAVSAYGYT
TRBJ2-1	many	TRBV7-3	.	ASSLSAGAPYNEQF
TRBJ1-2	.	TRBV30	TRBD1	AWGQANYGYT
TRBJ1-4	many	TRBV28	.	ASSSQGRLNEKLF
TRBJ1-1	few	TRBV12-3/TRBV12-4	.	ASSLAITGDEAF
TRBJ2-5	many	TRBV2	.	ASSETRLETQY
TRBJ2-2	few	TRBV12-3/TRBV12-4	.	ASNLKGGGGNTGELF
TRBJ2-1	many	TRBV27	TRBD2	ASSLFTPGLALNEQF
TRBJ2-7	.	TRBV4-2	.	ASSQRLVSAYEQY
TRBJ1-1	many	TRBV18	.	ASSPKQGTEAF
TRBJ2-7	.	TRBV6-1	.	ASSVSDRTEQY
TRBJ2-5	many	TRBV20-1	.	SVVTPDGETQY
TRBJ1-5	many	TRBV7-8	.	ASSLGTQPQH